The 13 T cell receptor beta chains given below trace back to one sample, sequenced in a study of cytotoxic CD8 clonotypes in ibrutinib-treated CLL. Here immunoSEQ multiplex PCR was the method, and the copy in TCRdb shows in-frame clones only, minus some. The table lists approximately 330,000 clones, 70% to 80% of them singletons. Sequencing used PBMCs, obtained before ibrutinib treatment. The receptors stem from a human donor with chronic lymphocytic leukemia.

V gene TRBV28 combines with J gene TRBJ1-1; TRBD1 is a possible D gene (5 bases). Trimming shortened V by 2 bases and J by 1 base, and 8 bases separated the two germline ends. CDR1 MDHEN and CDR2 SYDVKM come from the germline V gene. The CDR3 has 14 residues. CDR3: CASSLIQGNTEAFF. In DNA, the CDR3 is TGTGCCAGCAGTTTAATTCAGGGGAACACTGAAGCTTTCTTT.

The chain recombines TRBV29-1 with TRBJ2-1, with a possible D match to TRBD1 (5 bases). There are 14 residues in the CDR3. Deletions cut 3 bases from V and 12 bases from J, with 21 bases between. The germline V gene has CDR1 SQVTM and CDR2 ANQGSEA. The CDR3 region is CSVEEWGLDSGQFF. The CDR3 DNA reads as TGCAGCGTTGAGGAGTGGGGCTTGGATTCGGGGCAGTTCTTC.

This rearrangement joins TRBV7-9 to TRBJ2-7, with D perhaps matching TRBD2 (6 bases). This CDR3 region has 14 residues. Trimming cost V 3 bases and J 5 bases, with 14 bases left between them. Germline V gene data show CDR1 as SEHNR and CDR2 as FQNEAQ (reference sequence). Written as DNA, the CDR3 is TGTGCCAGCAGCTTGGGGGGAGGAACTCACGAGCAGTACTTC. Amino acids: CASSLGGGTHEQYF.

V and J are TRBV30 and TRBJ1-1; TRBD1 might be the D (6 bases). V was shortened by 3 bases and J by 4 bases, with 12 bases between the two germline ends. The V gene's germline CDR1 is GTSNPN and CDR2 SVGIG (reference sequence). The CDR3 contains 13 residues. The CDR3 protein is CAWRRGYSTEAFF. The CDR3 region has the DNA TGTGCCTGGAGAAGGGGGTATAGCACTGAAGCTTTCTTT.

This clone was seen only a few times. The chain is built from TRBV5-6 and TRBJ2-1; D unclear. CDR1 is SGHDT and CDR2 is YYEEEE in the germline V gene. This CDR3 has 11 residues. Trimming removed 1 base at V and 5 bases at J, with 1 base between. The CDR3 DNA sequence: TGTGCCAGCAGCTTGAACAATGAGCAGTTCTTC. The encoded protein is CASSLNNEQFF.

V and J are TRBV6-6 and TRBJ2-1, with D uncertain. CDR3 length: 14 amino acids. V lost 10 bases, J lost 1 base, and 14 bases lay in between. The germline gives CDR1 MNHNY, CDR2 SVGAGI (reference sequence). The CDR3 coding sequence is TGTGCCAACTGCCCGACTGGGTCCTACAATGAGCAGTTCTTC. This gives the protein CANCPTGSYNEQFF.

This chain uses TRBV30 with TRBJ2-4; 11 nucleotides line up with TRBD2. The CDR3 is 16 residues long. Trimming at V came to 3 bases and at J to 7 bases, leaving 11 bases not matched to a gene. CDR1 GTSNPN and CDR2 SVGIG come from the germline V gene (reference sequence). CDR3 loop: CAWSPETSGEGNIQYF. The CDR3 nucleotides read TGTGCCTGGAGCCCCGAGACTAGCGGGGAAGGGAACATTCAGTACTTC.

The V and J genes are TRBV6-1 and TRBJ2-3; 7 nucleotides line up with TRBD2. The CDR3 is 15 amino acids. Looked up from germline, CDR1 is MNHNS and CDR2 is SASEGT. V dropped 8 bases and J dropped 6; count of bases not matched to a gene: 14. CDR3 sequence reads: CASGGFEGGKDTQYF. The CDR3 coding sequence is TGTGCCAGCGGGGGATTTGAGGGAGGGAAGGATACGCAGTATTTT.

V gene TRBV18 combines with J gene TRBJ2-3, with D possibly TRBD1 on 6 matching bases. The CDR3 runs to 14 residues. V was cut by 4 bases and J by 4 bases, with 12 bases left in between. The germline V gene encodes CDR1 KGHSH and CDR2 LQKENI. The CDR3 DNA sequence: TGTGCCAGCTCACACACAGGGAACCCAGATACGCAGTATTTT. The encoded protein is CASSHTGNPDTQYF.

The CDR3 coding sequence is TGTGCCAGCAGTTTTATGCAGGGGGCCCTAACTGAAGCTTTCTTT. Translating gives CASSFMQGALTEAFF. The rearrangement links TRBV6-1 to TRBJ1-1, with 8 bases aligning to TRBD1. Looked up from germline, CDR1 is MNHNS and CDR2 is SASEGT. CDR3 length: 15 residues. The J segment lost 5 bases and the V segment lost 5 bases, leaving 10 bases of the junction unmatched.

V and J are TRBV19 and TRBJ2-1, with TRBD2 identical over 9 bases. Germline V CDR1 and CDR2: LNHDA, SQIVND (reference sequence). The CDR3 is 16 residues long. V dropped 1 base and J dropped 4; count of bases not matched to a gene: 5. The CDR3 nucleotides read TGTGCCAGTAGTATAGTAACGACTAGCGGTTACAATGAGCAGTTCTTC. Its translation: CASSIVTTSGYNEQFF.

The chain uses TRBV18 and TRBJ2-3, with D unclear. CDR3 size: 11 residues. Germline lookup yields CDR1 KGHSH and CDR2 LQKENI. The V end lost 4 bases, the J end lost 4 bases, and 3 bases lay between the germline ends. The CDR3 spells CASSLSDTQYF. The CDR3 region has the DNA TGTGCCAGCTCACTTTCAGATACGCAGTATTTT.

The chain recombines TRBV6-5 with TRBJ1-5, with a possible D match to TRBD1 (6 bases). CDR3 length: 15 residues. V dropped 8 bases and J dropped 0 bases, with 14 bases sitting between them. CDR1 is MNHEY, CDR2 SVGAGI, per germline. CDR3 DNA sequence: TGTGCCAGCGGATCCTCAGGGGATAGCAATCAGCCCCAGCATTTT. Amino acids: CASGSSGDSNQPQHF.